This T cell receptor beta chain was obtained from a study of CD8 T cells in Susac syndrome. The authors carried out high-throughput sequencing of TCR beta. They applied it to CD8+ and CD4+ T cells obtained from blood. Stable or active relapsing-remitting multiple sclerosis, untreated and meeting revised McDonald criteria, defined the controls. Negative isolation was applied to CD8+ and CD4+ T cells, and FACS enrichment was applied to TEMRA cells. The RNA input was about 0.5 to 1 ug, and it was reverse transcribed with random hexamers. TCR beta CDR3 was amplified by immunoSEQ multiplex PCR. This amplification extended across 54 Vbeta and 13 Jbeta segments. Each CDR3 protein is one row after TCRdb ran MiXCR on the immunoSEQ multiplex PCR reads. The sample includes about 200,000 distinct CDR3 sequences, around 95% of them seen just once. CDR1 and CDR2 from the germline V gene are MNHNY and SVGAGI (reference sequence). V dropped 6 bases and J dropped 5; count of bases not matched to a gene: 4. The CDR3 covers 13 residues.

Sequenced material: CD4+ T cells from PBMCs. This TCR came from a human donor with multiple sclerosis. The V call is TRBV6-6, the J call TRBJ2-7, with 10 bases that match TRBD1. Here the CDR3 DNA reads TGTGCCAGCAGACAAGACAGGGGGCACGAGCAGTACTTC. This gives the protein CASRQDRGHEQYF.